This T cell receptor (beta chain) emerged from a study of T cells in Graves' hyperthyroidism and ophthalmopathy. J gave up 5 bases and V 5 bases, and 11 bases lay outside the gene matches. This CDR3 spans 16 amino acids. The germline V gene encodes CDR1 SEHNR and CDR2 FQNEAQ (reference sequence). TCR beta CDR3 sequences were amplified from RNA transcripts. TCR CDR3 regions were first amplified by RT-PCR with HTBI primers. TCRdb analysed the multiplex PCR reads with MiXCR anew, one entry per CDR3 protein. The repertoire holds hundreds of thousands of distinct CDR3 sequences, 14% to 15% seen once, with less than 15% in the top ten.

The origin of this receptor is a young man with Graves' ophthalmopathy. V usage is TRBV7-9 and J usage is TRBJ1-5, with 8 bases aligning to TRBD1. Sequenced input: blood. CDR3 loop: CASSSPSGQDDQPQHF. The CDR3, as DNA: TGTGCCAGCAGCAGCCCCTCGGGACAGGACGATCAGCCCCAGCATTTT.